The 17 T cell receptor beta chains presented below share a single source sample, sequenced in a study of early T cells in non-severe SARS-CoV-2 infection. TCRdb independently ran MiXCR on the 5' RACE reads; one entry per CDR3 protein. The sample lists approximately 97,000 distinct CDR3 sequences, 13% occurring once. The sequenced sample was whole blood. Receptors originate from an adult who was a healthcare worker with PCR-confirmed SARS-CoV-2 infection or an uninfected control (not recorded which).

This clonotype was seen a few times. The rearrangement joins TRBV19 to TRBJ2-1, with a weak D call TRBD2 (6 bases). Per germline, CDR1 LNHDA and CDR2 SQIVND (reference sequence). Trimming left V 3 bases short and J 6 bases short, with 15 bases between. There are 15 residues in the CDR3. Written as DNA, the CDR3 is TGTGCCAGTAGTATGGGTAGCGGCCCTATCAATGAGCAGTTCTTC. Translation: CASSMGSGPINEQFF. Complete variable domain (other parts from reference TRBV19 and TRBJ2-1): DGGITQSPKYLFRKEGQNVTLSCEQNLNHDAMYWYRQDPGQGLRLIYYSQIVNDFQKGDIAEGYSVSREKKESFPLTVTSAQKNPTAFYLCASSMGSGPINEQFFGPGTRLTVL.

The chain carries TRBV19 and TRBJ1-5; 8 nucleotides agree with TRBD1. Germline V lookup: CDR1 LNHDA, CDR2 SQIVND (reference sequence). The CDR3 loop spans 13 amino acids. The J segment lost 4 bases and the V segment lost 8 bases, leaving 4 bases of the junction unmatched. CDR3 DNA sequence: TGTGCCAGTGGCGACAGGGGAAATCAGCCCCAGCATTTT. It specifies CASGDRGNQPQHF. The full variable domain, with the rest looked up from reference TRBV19 and TRBJ1-5, is DGGITQSPKYLFRKEGQNVTLSCEQNLNHDAMYWYRQDPGQGLRLIYYSQIVNDFQKGDIAEGYSVSREKKESFPLTVTSAQKNPTAFYLCASGDRGNQPQHFGDGTRLSIL.

Comment on this clonotype: A read error is possible here, since a much larger clone lies one base away. This chain links TRBV28 with TRBJ2-3, with TRBD2 matching over 14 bases. Germline trimming cut 10 bases from V and 4 bases from J; bases unmatched to any gene: 13. Germline V lookup: CDR1 MDHEN, CDR2 SYDVKM. The CDR3 is 17 amino acids. Written as DNA, the CDR3 is TGTGCCATCAACCACCGACCGGGACTAGCGGGGGCAGATACGCAGTATTTT. Amino acid sequence: CAINHRPGLAGADTQYF. Full variable domain (rest looked up from reference TRBV28 and TRBJ2-3): DVKVTQSSRYLVKRTGEKVFLECVQDMDHENMFWYRQDPGLGLRLIYFSYDVKMKEKGDIPEGYSVSREKKERFSLILESASTNQTSMYLCAINHRPGLAGADTQYFGPGTRLTVL.

This clonotype was observed a handful of times. The CDR3 DNA reads TGCAGTGCTAGACGTGGCAGTGAAGAAGCTTTCTTT. Encoded protein: CSARRGSEEAFF. The V call is TRBV20-1, the J call TRBJ1-1, with D hard to call. This CDR3 has 12 residues. V lost 2 bases and J lost 8, with 12 bases in between. Germline CDR1 and CDR2: DFQATT and SNEGSKA (reference sequence).

The chain recombines TRBV20-1 with TRBJ2-1; 9 bases match TRBD1. This CDR3 spans 15 amino acids. Trimming took 6 bases from V and 3 from J; bases not matched to a gene: 9. In germline, CDR1 is DFQATT, CDR2 SNEGSKA (reference sequence). CDR3 sequence: CSAATPGQGYNEQFF. CDR3 DNA: TGCAGTGCCGCGACGCCGGGACAGGGCTACAATGAGCAGTTCTTC.

This clonotype occurred many times. The V call is TRBV18, the J call TRBJ2-1; a possible D gene is TRBD2 (6 bases). V lost 6 bases and J lost 6, with 27 bases in between. This CDR3 has 18 amino acids. Germline lookup yields CDR1 KGHSH and CDR2 LQKENI. The CDR3, as DNA: TGTGCCAGCTCCCAGTGGGAGGCTTACAGCCGCTTGGGCAATGAGCAGTTCTTC. Its protein product is CASSQWEAYSRLGNEQFF.

This clonotype was counted between two and nine times. This chain uses TRBV27 with TRBJ2-1; D gene uncertain. The length of the CDR3 is 13 residues. V lost 3 bases to trimming and J lost 6 bases, with 9 bases between them. Germline-derived CDR1 and CDR2 are MNHEY and SMNVEV (reference sequence). The CDR3 protein is CASSLARVNEQFF. CDR3 sequence (DNA): TGTGCCAGCAGTTTGGCAAGGGTCAATGAGCAGTTCTTC.

This clonotype is medium-sized. This chain connects TRBV20-1 to TRBJ2-1, with D possibly called TRBD1 or TRBD2 (5 bases each). Germline V gives CDR1 DFQATT, CDR2 SNEGSKA (reference sequence). The germline V and J ends were trimmed by 5 bases and 15 bases, with 20 bases remaining between them. The CDR3 loop spans 12 amino acids. In DNA, the CDR3 is TGCAGTGCTGTAGACGGGACCATCGACACGTTCTTC. The encoded protein is CSAVDGTIDTFF.

The rearrangement links TRBV7-2 to TRBJ2-1, with 8 bases identical to TRBD2. Germline V CDR1 and CDR2: SGHTA, FQGNSA. This CDR3 contains 18 residues. V trimming: 3 bases; J trimming: 0 bases; junction bases outside the gene matches: 10. The CDR3 DNA follows: TGTGCCAGCAGCTTTCCTCAGCGGGGGCGCCTCTCCTACAATGAGCAGTTCTTC. Its protein is CASSFPQRGRLSYNEQFF.

This clonotype was counted ten times or more. The chain employs TRBV28 and TRBJ1-1, with 8 positions matching TRBD1. CDR1 is MDHEN and CDR2 is SYDVKM in the germline V gene. Trimming cost V 5 bases and J 6 bases; bases outside gene matches: 8. CDR3 size: 14 residues. The CDR3 sequence: CASSMTGVMAEAFF. CDR3 in DNA: TGTGCCAGCAGTATGACAGGGGTGATGGCTGAAGCTTTCTTT.

This clonotype was counted a few times. V and J are TRBV21-1 and TRBJ2-1; TRBD2 is the table's D call and was not checked against the DNA. TRBV21-1 is assigned pseudogene status. CDR3 size: 18 residues. The CDR3 loop is CASSNPTGLGGGDNEQFF. DNA of the CDR3: TGTGCCAGCAGCAATCCGACTGGACTAGGAGGGGGAGACAATGAGCAGTTCTTC.

The rearrangement links TRBV20-1 to TRBJ2-1, with D unclear. Germline V gene lookup returns CDR1 DFQATT and CDR2 SNEGSKA (reference sequence). V lost 3 bases to trimming and J lost 6 bases, with 12 bases between them. The CDR3 covers 13 residues. The chain's CDR3 is CSARALRVNEQFF. The CDR3 DNA reads TGCAGTGCTAGGGCTCTAAGGGTCAATGAGCAGTTCTTC.

This clonotype was observed a few times. The rearrangement links TRBV6-2 or TRBV6-3 to TRBJ1-1, with no clear D. CDR1 and CDR2 (germline): MNHEY, SVGEGT. Trimming stripped 2 bases from V and 5 bases from J, with 15 bases between. The CDR3 loop spans 15 amino acids. The CDR3 reads CASSYPGEIGTEAFF. CDR3 coding DNA: TGTGCCAGCAGTTACCCTGGGGAGATCGGGACTGAAGCTTTCTTT.

This clonotype came up many times. The CDR3 nucleotides are TGTGCTAGTGGTTTGGATCTGGCGTTGAATGAGCAGTTCTTC. It codes for CASGLDLALNEQFF. The V and J genes are TRBV12-5 and TRBJ2-1, with D hard to call. The CDR3 spans 14 residues. Deletions cut 1 base from V and 7 bases from J, with 11 bases between. Germline CDR1 reads LGHNT; CDR2 reads FRNRAP.

This sequence joins TRBV28 and TRBJ2-7, with 7 bases that match TRBD1. The CDR3 sequence is 11 residues long. Germline trimming cut 5 bases from V and 7 bases from J; bases unmatched to any gene: 2. Germline CDR1 and CDR2: MDHEN and SYDVKM. The CDR3 sequence: CASSLQGEQYF. The CDR3 DNA reads as TGTGCCAGCAGTCTACAGGGGGAGCAGTACTTC. Supplemented by reference TRBV28 and TRBJ2-7, the full variable domain reads DVKVTQSSRYLVKRTGEKVFLECVQDMDHENMFWYRQDPGLGLRLIYFSYDVKMKEKGDIPEGYSVSREKKERFSLILESASTNQTSMYLCASSLQGEQYFGPGTRLTVT.

This clonotype was counted a few times. V usage is TRBV18 and J usage is TRBJ1-1, with D unclear. Germline CDR1 and CDR2: KGHSH and LQKENI. With 2 bases removed from V and 3 bases from J, the gap between germline ends came to 13 bases. The CDR3 sequence is 15 residues long. The CDR3, as DNA: TGTGCCAGCTCACCAGTCGGGGTTCAGGACACTGAAGCTTTCTTT. Its translation: CASSPVGVQDTEAFF.

This clonotype was seen a few times. The V call is TRBV6-2 or TRBV6-3, the J call TRBJ2-3, with 7 bases fitting TRBD2. Losses at the gene ends were 8 bases for V and 4 bases for J; bases not matched to a gene: 9. The CDR3 is 14 amino acids. Germline V CDR1 and CDR2: MNHEY, SVGEGT. The CDR3, as DNA: TGTGCCAGCTCCCCCAGCGGGGAGGCAGATACGCAGTATTTT. This translates into CASSPSGEADTQYF.